The 24 T cell receptor beta chains presented below share a single source sample, sequenced in a study of shared clonotypes between healthy human individuals. Naive CD8 cells, CD45RO-negative and positively selected for CCR7, excluded terminally differentiated effector memory CD45RA+ cells. TCRdb's copy holds only in-frame clones and misses some; the assay was immunoSEQ multiplex PCR. The sample yields about 2.1 million clones, approximately 92% seen once. The sequenced sample was naive CD8+ T cells from PBMCs. The source is a man aged 18-30 years in good health. Some clones in this sample may be carry-over from other donors' samples.

This clone has only one observation. The gene calls are TRBV9 and TRBJ1-3; no clear D gene. Per the germline V gene, CDR1 is SGDLS and CDR2 is YYNGEE. The CDR3 loop spans 14 amino acids. Trimming took off 4 bases at V and 4 bases at J, with 12 bases between the two ends. The CDR3 coding sequence is TGTGCCAGCAGCACATCCGGGCTAGGAAACACCATATATTTT. This gives the protein CASSTSGLGNTIYF.

This rearrangement joins TRBV4-1 to TRBJ2-7; D unclear. CDR3 size: 16 residues. V was cut by 1 base and J by 3 bases, with 16 bases left in between. CDR1 and CDR2 (germline): MGHRA, YSYEKL. The CDR3 sequence is CASSQVVSRADYEQYF. CDR3 sequence (DNA): TGCGCCAGCAGCCAAGTCGTAAGCCGCGCAGACTACGAGCAGTACTTC.

This sequence joins TRBV4-3 and TRBJ2-3; no firm D call. V lost 1 base, J lost 2 bases, and 16 bases lay in between. This CDR3 comprises 17 residues. The germline gives CDR1 LGHNA, CDR2 YSLEER. CDR3 in DNA: TGCGCCAGCAGCCAAGCCTGGGGTTTCGCTTCCACAGATACGCAGTATTTT. Encoded protein: CASSQAWGFASTDTQYF.

The chain joins TRBV7-9 to TRBJ2-5; the D gene is possibly TRBD2 (5 bases). V lost 5 bases and J 3 bases, leaving 16 bases between the germline ends. Germline CDR1 SEHNR, CDR2 FQNEAQ (reference sequence). The CDR3 loop spans 15 amino acids. The CDR3 nucleotides are TGTGCCAGCAGCCCTAGCCTTAGGTTCGAAGAGACCCAGTACTTC. Residues: CASSPSLRFEETQYF.

This rearrangement joins TRBV28 to TRBJ2-1, with 8 bases identical to TRBD1. In germline, CDR1 is MDHEN, CDR2 SYDVKM. The CDR3 contains 15 residues. The junction had 4 bases not matched to a gene; V was cut back by 3 bases and J by 3 bases. The CDR3 here is CASSFETGGYNEQFF. CDR3 bases: TGTGCCAGCAGTTTTGAAACAGGGGGCTACAATGAGCAGTTCTTC.

The genes are TRBV7-3 and TRBJ2-1; 7 bases agree with TRBD1. The V gene end was trimmed by 5 bases and the J gene end by 2 bases; junction bases not matched to a gene: 6. The CDR3 extends over 15 amino acids. Germline CDR1 and CDR2: SGHTA and FQGTGA. CDR3 bases: TGTGCCAGCAGCCCACAGGGGTCCACCTACAATGAGCAGTTCTTC. This gives the protein CASSPQGSTYNEQFF.

V is TRBV11-2 and J is TRBJ2-1; the D is unclear. Germline-derived CDR1 and CDR2 are SGHAT and FQNNGV. This CDR3 has 17 amino acids. The germline V and J ends were trimmed by 5 bases and 0 bases, with 17 bases remaining between them. The chain's CDR3 is CASSPAGHSSSYNEQFF. The CDR3 nucleotides read TGTGCCAGCAGCCCAGCCGGGCACAGTAGCTCCTACAATGAGCAGTTCTTC.

The chain combines TRBV9 with TRBJ2-1, with TRBD2 identical over 7 bases. V was clipped by 6 bases and J by 1 base; unmatched bases: 1. This CDR3 has 13 amino acids. Per germline, CDR1 SGDLS and CDR2 YYNGEE. CDR3 residues: CASKRESYNEQFF. In DNA, the CDR3 is TGTGCCAGCAAGCGGGAATCCTACAATGAGCAGTTCTTC. Filled out from reference TRBV9 and TRBJ2-1, the complete variable domain reads DSGVTQTPKHLITATGQRVTLRCSPRSGDLSVYWYQQSLDQGLQFLIQYYNGEERAKGNILERFSAQQFPDLHSELNLSSLELGDSALYFCASKRESYNEQFFGPGTRLTVL.

Remarks on this clone: Other DNA sequences in this specimen translate into the identical CDR3. The chain combines TRBV27 with TRBJ2-6; D might be TRBD1 (5 bases). The CDR3 length is 16 residues. Germline V gene data show CDR1 as MNHEY and CDR2 as SMNVEV (reference sequence). The germline V and J ends were trimmed by 0 bases and 2 bases, with 8 bases remaining between them. The CDR3 reads CASSLSAGTGANVLTF. The CDR3 DNA reads TGTGCCAGCAGTTTATCGGCAGGGACTGGGGCCAACGTCCTGACTTTC.

The chain recombines TRBV27 with TRBJ2-7; 9 bases line up with TRBD1. Per germline, CDR1 MNHEY and CDR2 SMNVEV (reference sequence). V gave up 6 bases and J gave up 2 bases; unmatched junction bases: 8. The CDR3 is 15 amino acids. Here the CDR3 reads CASSRTGTGTYEQYF. Written as DNA, the CDR3 is TGTGCCAGCAGCAGAACCGGGACAGGGACCTACGAGCAGTACTTC.

CDR3 nucleotides: TGTGCCAGCAGCGTTAGCCAGGGCAGTACTCATTCCTCTGGAAACACCATATATTTT. It encodes CASSVSQGSTHSSGNTIYF. The chain employs TRBV9 and TRBJ1-3; D possibly corresponds to TRBD1 (5 bases). This CDR3 is built from 19 residues. CDR1 and CDR2 from the germline V gene are SGDLS and YYNGEE. The ends were cut back, 2 bases at V and 0 bases at J, with 21 bases in the middle.

A remark on this clone: Since a far larger clone is one base different, this is likely a read error. The CDR3 DNA follows: TGTGCCAGCAGGGAGGTAGGGGAGGACTATGGCTACACCTTC. Translating gives CASREVGEDYGYTF. The chain joins TRBV6-5 to TRBJ1-2; maybe TRBD1 (5 bases). V lost 6 bases and J 3 bases, leaving 14 bases between the germline ends. Germline V gene data show CDR1 as MNHEY and CDR2 as SVGAGI. This CDR3 has 14 residues.

The genes are TRBV7-9 and TRBJ2-7; 11 nucleotides align to TRBD1. The CDR3 length is 16 residues. J lost 2 bases, V lost 3 bases, and 6 bases had no gene match. CDR1 is SEHNR and CDR2 is FQNEAQ in the germline V gene (reference sequence). CDR3 amino acids: CASSFTGQGEAYEQYF. The CDR3, as DNA: TGTGCCAGCAGCTTTACGGGACAGGGGGAAGCCTACGAGCAGTACTTC.

This chain joins TRBV5-1 and TRBJ2-7, with 8 bases fitting TRBD1. The CDR3 loop spans 14 amino acids. CDR1 SGHRS and CDR2 YFSETQ come from the germline V gene. Losses at the gene ends were 3 bases for V and 2 bases for J; bases not matched to a gene: 4. The CDR3 DNA is TGCGCCAGCAGCTACACAGGGGGTGCCTACGAGCAGTACTTC. Protein sequence: CASSYTGGAYEQYF.

The gene calls are TRBV30 and TRBJ2-1; maybe TRBD2 (6 bases). Germline loops: CDR1 GTSNPN, CDR2 SVGIG (reference sequence). Deletions cut 0 bases from V and 6 bases from J, with 12 bases between. This CDR3 is 14 amino acids long. CDR3 loop: CAWSVALSGNEQFF. CDR3 nucleotide sequence: TGTGCCTGGAGTGTAGCTCTTAGCGGCAATGAGCAGTTCTTC.

About this clone itself: Other DNA sequences in this sample translate to the same CDR3. The chain combines TRBV5-1 with TRBJ2-7, with 8 bases matching TRBD2. Germline V CDR1 and CDR2: SGHRS, YFSETQ. The CDR3 is 15 amino acids. The J segment lost 1 base and the V segment lost 1 base, leaving 4 bases of the junction unmatched. The CDR3 is CASSLSASGSYEQYF. CDR3 DNA: TGCGCCAGCAGCTTGTCGGCTAGCGGGTCCTACGAGCAGTACTTC.

The chain combines TRBV27 with TRBJ2-1; 8 nucleotides align to TRBD1. V was pared by 5 bases and J by 3 bases, with 3 bases of the junction left unmatched. The CDR3 has 14 residues. CDR1 MNHEY and CDR2 SMNVEV come from the germline V gene (reference sequence). For the CDR3, the DNA is TGTGCCAGCAGTGCTGACAGGGGCTACAATGAGCAGTTCTTC. Its translation: CASSADRGYNEQFF.

This chain links TRBV7-9 with TRBJ2-3; possible D gene TRBD2, 6 bases. The V gene's germline CDR1 is SEHNR and CDR2 FQNEAQ (reference sequence). The V gene lost 1 base and the J gene lost 9 bases, with 17 bases spanning the gap. The CDR3 has 15 amino acids. The CDR3 protein is CASSLVRGFRLTQYF. The CDR3 nucleotides are TGTGCCAGCAGCTTAGTTCGGGGGTTTCGCCTCACGCAGTATTTT.

This clone was counted once. The chain combines TRBV5-6 with TRBJ2-2, with D maybe TRBD1 (5 bases). This CDR3 has 13 residues. From germline, CDR1 is SGHDT and CDR2 YYEEEE. The V and J ends lost 5 bases and 4 bases respectively, with 9 bases between them. In nucleotides, the CDR3 is TGTGCCAGCAGGGGGCCGGGCACCGGGGAGCTGTTTTTT. Its translation is CASRGPGTGELFF.

V is TRBV5-1 and J is TRBJ2-7; no clear D gene. Germline values: CDR1 SGHRS, CDR2 YFSETQ. CDR3 length equals 15 residues. V dropped 4 bases and J dropped 5 bases, with 19 bases sitting between them. The DNA of the CDR3 is TGCGCCAGCAGCCCCGCAGCCTCGCTTAGGAACGAGCAGTACTTC. This sequence encodes CASSPAASLRNEQYF.

The chain links TRBV7-9 to TRBJ1-4, with D possibly matching TRBD1 (5 bases). Germline V CDR1 and CDR2: SEHNR, FQNEAQ (reference sequence). The CDR3 totals 14 residues. Trimming removed 5 bases from V and 7 bases from J, with 14 bases in between. The DNA of the CDR3 is TGTGCCAGCAGCCCGGGGGAAGGTGGTGAAAAACTGTTTTTT. Translating it yields CASSPGEGGEKLFF.

The V and J genes are TRBV7-6 and TRBJ2-7; the match to TRBD1 covers 11 bases. The ends lost 4 bases at V and 4 bases at J; junction bases unmatched: 6. CDR3 length: 15 residues. CDR1 is SGHVS and CDR2 is FNYEAQ in the germline V gene. The DNA of the CDR3 is TGTGCCAGCAGCTCAATCCGGGACAGGGGGTACGAGCAGTACTTC. Translation gives CASSSIRDRGYEQYF.

The chain couples TRBV5-5 to TRBJ1-3; no clear D gene. Germline lookup yields CDR1 SGHKS and CDR2 YYEKEE (reference sequence). The length of the CDR3 is 15 residues. V lost 0 bases to trimming and J lost 2 bases, with 9 bases between them. The DNA for the CDR3 is TGTGCCAGCAGCTTGGTATCTCGGGCTGGAAACACCATATATTTT. Protein product: CASSLVSRAGNTIYF.

J is TRBJ2-3 and V is TRBV27; maybe TRBD2 (5 bases). Germline CDR1 is MNHEY and CDR2 is SMNVEV (reference sequence). The V end was cut by 3 bases, the J end by 2 bases, with 18 bases between. The CDR3 has 17 residues. The CDR3 nucleotides are TGTGCCAGCAGTTTTGATAGCGACTACCGGACCACAGATACGCAGTATTTT. As protein: CASSFDSDYRTTDTQYF.